A single sample gave rise to the 32 T cell receptor beta chains below, sequenced in a study of blood T cells in healthy people across ages. Primed by a sample-barcoded 5' primer and a J-beta primer mix, a second PCR proceeded for about 6 to 12 cycles. Via MiXCR, TCRdb re-called the 5' RACE reads, giving one row per CDR3 protein. The sample lists hundreds of thousands of distinct CDR3 sequences, about 30% seen once, with more than 15% in the top ten. The material sequenced was blood. The receptor set was obtained from a woman of 80 years or more in good health.

Remarks on this clonotype: A much bigger clone sits one base away, suggesting this may be a read error. The V call is TRBV7-2, the J call TRBJ1-2; perhaps TRBD1 as D (6 bases). CDR1 and CDR2 from the germline V gene are SGHTA and FQGNSA. The CDR3 contains 14 residues. Here the CDR3 DNA reads TGTGCCAACAGCGCAAACAGGGCTAACTATGGCTACACCTTC. This sequence encodes CANSANRANYGYTF.

The gene calls are TRBV7-2 and TRBJ1-6; D is unclear. V lost 5 bases and J lost 8, with 7 bases in between. The CDR3 has 12 amino acids. The germline CDR1 and CDR2 sequences are SGHTA and FQGNSA. CDR3 sequence: CASSSSDSPLHF. The CDR3 nucleotides read TGTGCCAGCAGCAGCAGTGATTCACCCCTCCACTTT. The whole variable domain, remainder taken from reference TRBV7-2 and TRBJ1-6, is GAGVSQSPSNKVTEKGKDVELRCDPISGHTALYWYRQSLGQGLEFLIYFQGNSAPDKSGLPSDRFSAERTGGSVSTLTIQRTQQEDSAVYLCASSSSDSPLHFGNGTRLTVT.

In its sample, this clonotype was seen many times. The CDR3 sequence is CAISAGTNYEQYF. Written as DNA, the CDR3 is TGTGCCATCAGTGCCGGGACTAACTACGAGCAGTACTTC. The chain combines TRBV10-3 with TRBJ2-7; 7 bases agree with TRBD2. Germline assignment: CDR1 ENHRY and CDR2 SYGVKD. The length of the CDR3 is 13 residues. The V and J ends lost 4 bases and 3 bases, in that order; junction bases with no gene match: 3.

This clonotype was seen a handful of times. The chain's CDR3 is CAISENSGGAGNEQYF. The CDR3 nucleotides are TGTGCCATCAGTGAAAATTCGGGGGGGGCGGGTAATGAGCAGTACTTC. The rearrangement links TRBV10-3 to TRBJ2-5, with 8 bases aligning to TRBD2. The V segment lost 3 bases and the J segment 11 bases; nucleotides outside the gene matches: 17. Looked up from germline, CDR1 is ENHRY and CDR2 is SYGVKD. This CDR3 has 16 amino acids.

This clonotype was recorded at least ten times. The chain links TRBV2 to TRBJ2-7; TRBD2 agrees at 7 bases. The CDR3 extends over 13 amino acids. Germline V gives CDR1 SNHLY, CDR2 FYNNEI. V trimming: 5 bases; J trimming: 3 bases; junction bases outside the gene matches: 4. Here the CDR3 DNA reads TGTGCCAGCAGTTCCGGGACTAACTACGAGCAGTACTTC. Translation: CASSSGTNYEQYF.

This clonotype was seen ten or more times. The V and J genes are TRBV7-3 and TRBJ1-2, with D unresolved. Between the trimmed V and J ends, which lost 2 bases and 3 bases, there was a span of 7 bases. The CDR3 totals 13 residues. Looked up from germline, CDR1 is SGHTA and CDR2 is FQGTGA. The CDR3 reads CASSLGTHYGYTF. As DNA, the CDR3 is TGTGCCAGCAGCTTAGGTACACACTATGGCTACACCTTC.

The rearrangement joins TRBV5-1 to TRBJ2-7; 8 positions match TRBD1. Germline V gives CDR1 SGHRS, CDR2 YFSETQ. The CDR3 sequence is 15 residues long. Trimming removed 7 bases from V and 0 bases from J; junction bases left unmatched: 9. The CDR3: CASSWGDRTSYEQYF. The CDR3 region has the DNA TGCGCCAGCTCCTGGGGGGACAGGACCTCCTACGAGCAGTACTTC.

At least ten counts were recorded for this clonotype. The chain combines TRBV20-1 with TRBJ1-6, with TRBD1 as a possible D gene (5 bases). This CDR3 is 15 amino acids long. Germline V lookup: CDR1 DFQATT, CDR2 SNEGSKA (reference sequence). Trimming stripped 6 bases from V and 6 bases from J, with 18 bases between. The CDR3 bases are TGCAGTGCCCCCGACAGAACCACCGCTAATTCACCCCTCCACTTT. It specifies CSAPDRTTANSPLHF.

This clonotype occurred once. A much larger clonotype is one base distant, so this may be a read error. The rearrangement uses TRBV7-6 and TRBJ2-3; 10 nucleotides agree with TRBD2. This CDR3 contains 17 residues. Germline lookup yields CDR1 SGHVS and CDR2 FNYEAQ. CDR3 residues: CVSSLGASGGITDTQYF. CDR3 sequence (DNA): TGTGTCAGCAGCTTAGGGGCTAGCGGGGGCATCACAGATACGCAGTATTTT.

The chain carries TRBV3-1 and TRBJ1-4, with 7 bases aligning to TRBD1. J lost 8 bases, V lost 4 bases, and 7 bases had no gene match. This CDR3 contains 14 residues. Germline CDR1 is LGHDT and CDR2 is YNNKEL (reference sequence). CDR3 sequence: CASSPRQGGEKLFF. The CDR3 bases are TGTGCCAGCAGCCCCCGACAGGGAGGGGAAAAACTGTTTTTT.

This clonotype has just one count. Since a much larger clone is just one base distant, this may be a read error. The chain uses TRBV20-1 and TRBJ1-2, with 7 nucleotides matching TRBD1. The CDR3 has 14 amino acids. Germline-derived CDR1 and CDR2 are DFQATT and SNEGSKA (reference sequence). V lost 3 bases and J lost 7; bases outside the gene matches: 11. CDR3 residues: CSARSLGGWSGYTF. The CDR3 DNA sequence: TGCAGTGCTAGGTCGTTAGGGGGCTGGAGTGGCTACACCTTC.

This clonotype appeared many times. This rearrangement joins TRBV7-2 to TRBJ1-5; TRBD1 is a possible D gene (6 bases). The germline V gene encodes CDR1 SGHTA and CDR2 FQGNSA. V shed 3 bases and J shed 6 bases, with 18 bases lying between them. The CDR3 spans 16 residues. CDR3 DNA sequence: TGTGCCAGCAGCTTGTACGGACAGAATCTTCTTCAGCCCCAGCATTTT. This encodes CASSLYGQNLLQPQHF. Supplemented by reference TRBV7-2 and TRBJ1-5, the full variable domain reads GAGVSQSPSNKVTEKGKDVELRCDPISGHTALYWYRQSLGQGLEFLIYFQGNSAPDKSGLPSDRFSAERTGGSVSTLTIQRTQQEDSAVYLCASSLYGQNLLQPQHFGDGTRLSIL.

This clonotype was seen at least ten times. This chain connects TRBV4-2 to TRBJ1-2; D unclear. The CDR3 length is 15 residues. Germline assignment: CDR1 LGHNA and CDR2 YNFKEQ. The germline V and J ends were trimmed by 4 bases and 0 bases, with 12 bases remaining between them. CDR3 region: CASSLTTKSNYGYTF. The CDR3 nucleotides are TGTGCCAGCAGCCTCACAACGAAATCTAACTATGGCTACACCTTC.

This chain links TRBV19 with TRBJ1-1; tentatively, D is TRBD1 (6 bases). V gave up 4 bases and J gave up 1 base, with 19 bases separating them. The CDR3 covers 17 residues. Germline CDR1 is LNHDA and CDR2 is SQIVND (reference sequence). Here the CDR3 reads CASSRGRGAGKNTEAFF. CDR3 coding DNA: TGTGCCAGTAGTAGGGGCCGGGGGGCAGGGAAGAACACTGAAGCTTTCTTT. The variable domain in full, with the rest retrieved from reference TRBV19 and TRBJ1-1, is DGGITQSPKYLFRKEGQNVTLSCEQNLNHDAMYWYRQDPGQGLRLIYYSQIVNDFQKGDIAEGYSVSREKKESFPLTVTSAQKNPTAFYLCASSRGRGAGKNTEAFFGQGTRLTVV.

This chain connects TRBV30 to TRBJ1-5; TRBD1 matches 7 bases. Germline CDR1 reads GTSNPN; CDR2 reads SVGIG (reference sequence). The CDR3 runs to 15 residues. Germline trimming cut 2 bases from V and 4 bases from J; bases unmatched to any gene: 8. The CDR3 sequence is CAWSHSDRPNQPQHF. CDR3 coding DNA: TGTGCCTGGAGTCATTCGGACAGGCCTAATCAGCCCCAGCATTTT.

Concerning this clonotype itself: Relative to the germline gene, one junction end is altered; a read error may explain this. The chain is built from TRBV5-1 and TRBJ2-3; no clear D gene. The CDR3 has 14 residues. Germline V gene data show CDR1 as SGHRS and CDR2 as YFSETQ. CDR3 sequence reads: CASSLTLHTDTRYF. The CDR3 nucleotides read TGCGCCAGCAGCTTGACACTTCACACAGATACGCGGTATTTT.

The genes are TRBV9 and TRBJ1-3; no reliable D call. Trimming took off 0 bases at V and 4 bases at J, with 8 bases between the two ends. CDR3 length equals 14 residues. Germline loops: CDR1 SGDLS, CDR2 YYNGEE. The CDR3 coding sequence is TGTGCCAGCAGCGTAGTGGCGAGAGGAAACACCATATATTTT. Its translation: CASSVVARGNTIYF.

This clonotype showed up many times. The V gene is TRBV20-1, the J gene TRBJ2-5, with D unclear. CDR1 is DFQATT, CDR2 SNEGSKA, per germline (reference sequence). V shed 3 bases and J shed 5 bases, with 10 bases lying between them. The CDR3 covers 12 residues. CDR3 sequence (DNA): TGCAGTGCTAGGTCTTCGGAGGAGACCCAGTACTTC. As protein: CSARSSEETQYF.

The V and J genes are TRBV12-3 or TRBV12-4 and TRBJ1-2; possible D gene TRBD1, 6 bases. The CDR3 totals 14 residues. The germline V and J ends were trimmed by 7 bases and 1 base, with 13 bases remaining between them. DNA for the CDR3: TGTGCCAGCATGGACAGACGTAATAACTATGGCTACACCTTC. Amino acid sequence: CASMDRRNNYGYTF.

The chain uses TRBV5-1 and TRBJ1-6, with a possible D match to TRBD1 (6 bases). CDR3 length: 16 residues. CDR1 is SGHRS, CDR2 YFSETQ, per germline. The V end lost 0 bases, the J end lost 6 bases, and 13 bases lay between the germline ends. The CDR3 loop is CASSLAGAVSNSPLHF. CDR3 DNA: TGCGCCAGCAGCTTGGCAGGGGCGGTATCTAATTCACCCCTCCACTTT.

The chain recombines TRBV25-1 with TRBJ2-1; D ambiguous. Germline V CDR1 and CDR2: MGHDK, SYGVNS. Trimming removed 3 bases from V and 13 bases from J, with 22 bases in between. The CDR3 loop spans 15 amino acids. CDR3 in amino acids: CASSDGQTPQETQFF. CDR3 coding DNA: TGTGCCAGCAGTGACGGGCAGACACCCCAAGAGACCCAGTTCTTC.

This chain uses TRBV5-1 with TRBJ2-4, with 9 bases that match TRBD1. The CDR3 contains 16 residues. Germline CDR1 reads SGHRS; CDR2 reads YFSETQ. With V trimmed by 8 bases and J by 3 bases, 12 bases remained unmatched. CDR3 region: CASSSLQGAVKNIQYF. The DNA of the CDR3 is TGCGCCAGTAGCAGTTTACAGGGGGCGGTCAAAAACATTCAGTACTTC.

There are many counts of this clonotype. The chain combines TRBV20-1 with TRBJ2-5, with D perhaps matching TRBD1 or TRBD2 (5 bases each). CDR1 and CDR2 from the germline V gene are DFQATT and SNEGSKA (reference sequence). V was clipped by 3 bases and J by 4 bases, with 15 bases between them. The CDR3 totals 14 residues. CDR3 loop: CSARGPQVRETQYF. DNA for the CDR3: TGCAGTGCTAGGGGACCGCAAGTTAGAGAGACCCAGTACTTC.

The sample holds many counts of this clonotype. J is TRBJ2-7 and V is TRBV12-3 or TRBV12-4; D gene ambiguous. V lost 0 bases to trimming and J lost 6 bases, with 9 bases between them. CDR3 length: 13 amino acids. The CDR3 DNA is TGTGCCAGCAGTTTAGCAAGACGGCTCGAGCAGTACTTC. It codes for CASSLARRLEQYF.

This chain links TRBV5-1 with TRBJ1-1, with a weak D call TRBD1 (6 bases). V lost 3 bases, J lost 11 bases, and 20 bases lay in between. The CDR3 has 14 residues. From germline, CDR1 is SGHRS and CDR2 YFSETQ. CDR3 in DNA: TGCGCCAGCAGCTGGACTTCCCAGGGGCTTGGGGCTTTCTTT. As protein: CASSWTSQGLGAFF.

As for this clonotype: A much larger clone lies a single base off, so this may be a read error. The rearrangement joins TRBV12-3 or TRBV12-4 to TRBJ2-1, with D unresolved. This CDR3 has 13 amino acids. The CDR3: CASSFPRNNEQVF. The CDR3, as DNA: TGTGCCAGCAGTTTTCCCAGGAACAATGAGCAGGTCTTC.

Points on this clonotype: A read error may explain this, as a much larger clone is one base away. The gene calls are TRBV6-2 or TRBV6-3 and TRBJ1-2; TRBD1 is a possible D gene (5 bases). Trimming pared 8 bases from V and 3 bases from J, leaving 16 bases between. Per germline, CDR1 MNHEY and CDR2 SVGEGT. This CDR3 contains 14 residues. Written as DNA, the CDR3 is TGTGCCAGCTCTGGGGCGGGGTTGGACTATGGCTACACCTTC. This translates into CASSGAGLDYGYTF.

This clonotype has ten or more counts. The gene calls are TRBV25-1 and TRBJ2-7; 8 bases are a match to TRBD2. CDR3 size: 15 residues. Germline loops: CDR1 MGHDK, CDR2 SYGVNS. Trimming cost V 6 bases and J 3 bases; bases outside gene matches: 10. The CDR3 spells CASSDLGGGLYEQYF. For the CDR3, the DNA is TGTGCCAGCAGCGATCTGGGCGGGGGGCTCTACGAGCAGTACTTC.

This clonotype was observed at least ten times. The chain joins TRBV4-2 to TRBJ2-5; 7 positions match TRBD2. Germline CDR1 reads LGHNA; CDR2 reads YNFKEQ. CDR3 size: 15 residues. V trimming: 0 bases; J trimming: 2 bases; junction bases outside the gene matches: 3. For the CDR3, the DNA is TGTGCCAGCAGCCAAGAGGCTAGCGGACAAGAGACCCAGTACTTC. It specifies CASSQEASGQETQYF.

This clonotype appeared many times. One junction end disagrees with the germline gene, perhaps due to a read error. V usage is TRBV12-3 or TRBV12-4 and J usage is TRBJ2-5; D might be TRBD1 or TRBD2, each matching 5 bases. The CDR3 extends over 13 amino acids. This CDR3 is CASSFRDQETQYF. The CDR3 nucleotides are TGTGCCAGCAGTTTCAGGGACCAGGAGACCCAGTACTTC.

In its sample, this clonotype was seen many times. A much larger clone sits a single nucleotide away, making a read error possible. The CDR3 loop is CASSGLGQGNYEQYF. In DNA, the CDR3 is TGTGCCAGCAGCGGTTTGGGACAGGGGAATTATGAGCAGTACTTC. The rearrangement joins TRBV6-1 to TRBJ2-5; TRBD1 matches at 10 bases. The V gene's germline CDR1 is MNHNS and CDR2 SASEGT. The junction had 15 bases not matched to a gene; V was cut back by 6 bases and J by 11 bases. This CDR3 has 15 amino acids.

This clonotype has ten or more counts. This chain joins TRBV3-1 and TRBJ2-1; D call uncertain. Between the trimmed V and J ends, which lost 3 bases and 3 bases, there was a span of 6 bases. Looked up from germline, CDR1 is LGHDT and CDR2 is YNNKEL (reference sequence). This CDR3 has 13 residues. As DNA, the CDR3 is TGTGCCAGCAGCCAGAGTCTCTACAATGAGCAGTTCTTC. Residues: CASSQSLYNEQFF.